This T cell receptor beta chain was found in a study of STAT3 mutations in large granular lymphocyte leukemia (dated by TCRdb to the late 2010s). Background for the entire study: Roughly half of the T-LGLL patients who were sequenced longitudinally carried canonical activating STAT3 mutations. One or more immunosuppressive therapy regimens were given to more than half of T-LGLL patients, and hematologic response was seen in around 40% of the treated patients. Serial deep sequencing of TCRbeta CDR3 and STAT3 was performed in patients with T-cell large granular lymphocyte leukemia to reconstruct clonal hierarchy and dynamics. From an initial cohort of hundreds of LGL patients, about 20 representative T-LGLL cases were selected for longitudinal TCRbeta and STAT3 sequencing. As controls, the study also included longitudinal sequencing of two patients with natural killer LGL leukemia. Patients were sequenced at 4 time points on average, with the number of samplings per patient ranging from 2 to 8.

An Illumina MiSeq was used to sequence the TCRbeta libraries, yielding an average of approximately 40,000 productive templates per sample. TCRbeta CDR3 libraries were generated with the immunoSEQ assay using multiplex PCR amplification. As for the authors' bioinformatics: Following a previously defined approach, repertoire diversity was calculated, and values close to 0 point to extremely monoclonal samples. TCRdb's version of the immuneACCESS table is confined to in-frame rearrangements and falls short of the full clone set. An unresolved V gene accounts for under half of the shortfall where checked; the remainder is of unknown origin. V, J and clone size derive from that table, while D and trimming were established from the DNA sequence. The sample profile shows thousands of clones; around 71% of them were found once. Roughly 43% of the sample is taken by the ten largest. About this clone: Its antigen is still unknown. Base-call qualities are not available, and no considerably larger clone is one nucleotide away.

The same DNA, extracted from blood mononuclear cells, served for both the TCR sequencing and the STAT3 sequencing. Overall study results and their limits: At least one immunodominant TCRbeta clonotype was identified in every T-LGLL patient, and multiple immunodominant subclonotypes were identified in about half of the T-LGLL patients. Because no samples were available when a clone first appeared, clonal expansion had to be inferred from samplings taken at other points. Because codominant clonotypes persisted in some patients, a small but highly pathogenic clone may have been missed. Several patients had a dominant TCR clone burden greater than the STAT3 mutant burden, which suggests that the STAT3 mutation arose secondarily within a clone that had already expanded. TCR clonotype switching after therapy was observed in about 35% of the 18 patients, and all newly emerging clones were found to be STAT3 wild type. Linking therapy response to changes in TCR clonal burden was complicated by variable intervals between samplings and by differing treatment regimens.

The CDR3 covers 14 residues, taking in both the cysteine and the phenylalanine. Only the CDR3 region is kept as DNA, spanning 42 bases read in frame from base 1. Trimming removed 0 bases from V and 7 bases from J, leaving 8 bases between the germline ends. CDR1 and CDR2 were assigned from the germline V gene as SGHDT and YYEEEE. The chain uses TRBV5-6 and TRBJ1-6, with the D segment identity uncertain. Sequencing was performed on PBMCs. This TCR was recovered from a human donor with T large granular lymphocyte leukemia. Some clones in this sample may be carry-over from other donors' samples. The nucleotides read TGTGCCAGCAGCTTGGGACGGAAGAATTCACCCCTCCACTTT. It translates to CASSLGRKNSPLHF. The full variable domain, completed from the reference TRBV5-6 and TRBJ1-6 proteins outside the CDR3, reads DAGVTQSPTHLIKTRGQQVTLRCSPKSGHDTVSWYQQALGQGPQFIFQYYEEEERQRGNFPDRFSGHQFPNYSSELNVNALLLGDSALYLCASSLGRKNSPLHFGNGTRLTVT.